These 2 T cell receptor beta chains were sequenced from one sample in a study of beta chain features in type 1 diabetes. The isolated RNA, all of it, was reverse transcribed, so expressed TCRB transcripts were what got sequenced. Sequenced by immunoSEQ multiplex PCR; TCRdb stores in-frame clones only, minus some. This sample carries 350,000 to 400,000 clones, about 16% of them seen once, and the ten largest clones take roughly 0.019%. The material sequenced was naive CD4+ T cells from blood. The receptors come from a young woman in good health.

The chain has TRBV11-1 and TRBJ1-1; no reliable D call. Trimming pared 7 bases from V and 6 bases from J, leaving 21 bases between. The CDR3 spans 15 residues. CDR1 is SGHAT and CDR2 is FQDESV in the germline V gene (reference sequence). Written as DNA, the CDR3 is TGTGCCAGCACCGCCGCGGACGGGAGAATGTCTGAAGCTTTCTTT. The encoded protein is CASTAADGRMSEAFF.

This clone was detected only a few times. The rearrangement joins TRBV5-1 to TRBJ2-1; TRBD2 might be the D (6 bases). The CDR3 consists of 13 residues. V shed 3 bases and J shed 10 bases, with 14 bases lying between them. The germline V gene encodes CDR1 SGHRS and CDR2 YFSETQ. The CDR3 DNA reads as TGCGCCAGCAGCTGGAGGGACGAAGGAGAGCAGTTCTTC. Amino acid sequence: CASSWRDEGEQFF.